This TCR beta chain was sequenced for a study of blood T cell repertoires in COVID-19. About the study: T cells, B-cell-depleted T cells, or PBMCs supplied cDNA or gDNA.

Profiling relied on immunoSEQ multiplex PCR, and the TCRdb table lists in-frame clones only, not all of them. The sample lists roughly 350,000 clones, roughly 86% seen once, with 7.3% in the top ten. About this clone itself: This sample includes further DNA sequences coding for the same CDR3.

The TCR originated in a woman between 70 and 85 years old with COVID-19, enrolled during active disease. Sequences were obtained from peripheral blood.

CDR3 nucleotide sequence: TGCAGCGTTGAAGGCCAGGGGAACACTGAAGCTTTCTTT. Its protein product is CSVEGQGNTEAFF. The chain couples TRBV29-1 to TRBJ1-1, with a possible D match to TRBD1 (5 bases). This CDR3 spans 13 amino acids. The germline V and J ends were trimmed by 1 base and 1 base, with 7 bases remaining between them. The germline gives CDR1 SQVTM, CDR2 ANQGSEA.